The rows below give T cell receptor beta chains drawn from one sample of a study of shared clonotypes between healthy human individuals. This table comes from immunoSEQ multiplex PCR, and its TCRdb copy is limited to in-frame clones, with some not included. The sample lists about 530,000 clones, about 96% occurring once. Material: naive CD4+ T cells sorted from blood. The receptor source for this set is a woman in her twenties or thirties in good health. Each CDR3 is given with its conserved first and last residue. The order of the fields is D gene, V gene, J gene, CDR3 length, clone size, CDR3 DNA, CDR3 protein. D genes are given only for firm matches. The size entry is marked missing in some rows and otherwise reads once, few, many or a size class.

D gene: TRBD1; V gene: TRBV18; J gene: TRBJ2-5; CDR3 length: 21; clone size: NA; CDR3 DNA: TGTGCCAGCTTCCCGGACAGGACCCCACGGGCTAGCTCAAACCATTGGGAGACCCAGTACTTC; CDR3 protein: CASFPDRTPRASSNHWETQYF
D gene: NA; V gene: TRBV28; J gene: TRBJ2-7; CDR3 length: 15; clone size: NA; CDR3 DNA: TGTGCCAGCAGTCCACAAAGGTATGAGTCCTACGAGCAGTACTTC; CDR3 protein: CASSPQRYESYEQYF
D gene: NA; V gene: TRBV13; J gene: TRBJ2-5; CDR3 length: 11; clone size: NA; CDR3 DNA: TGTGCCAGCAGCGATAGGGAGACCCAGTACTTC; CDR3 protein: CASSDRETQYF
D gene: NA; V gene: TRBV27; J gene: TRBJ1-4; CDR3 length: 16; clone size: NA; CDR3 DNA: TGTGCCAGCAGTCCCTTTTCCCCGATCAGGAATGAAAAACTGTTTTTT; CDR3 protein: CASSPFSPIRNEKLFF
D gene: NA; V gene: TRBV28; J gene: TRBJ1-3; CDR3 length: 15; clone size: NA; CDR3 DNA: TGTGCCAGCAGCCGATTGGGGGTCTCTGGAAACACCATATATTTT; CDR3 protein: CASSRLGVSGNTIYF
D gene: NA; V gene: TRBV28; J gene: TRBJ1-2; CDR3 length: 12; clone size: few; CDR3 DNA: TGTGCCAGCAGCCAGGGAGACTATGGCTACACCTTC; CDR3 protein: CASSQGDYGYTF
D gene: NA; V gene: TRBV2; J gene: TRBJ2-6; CDR3 length: 10; clone size: NA; CDR3 DNA: TGTGCCAGCAGGTCCAACGTCCTGACTTTC; CDR3 protein: CASRSNVLTF
D gene: TRBD2; V gene: TRBV5-1; J gene: TRBJ2-3; CDR3 length: 18; clone size: NA; CDR3 DNA: TGCGCCAGCAGCTTTCACCCCCGGACTAGCGGGAGCACAGATACGCAGTATTTT; CDR3 protein: CASSFHPRTSGSTDTQYF
D gene: TRBD2; V gene: TRBV4-1; J gene: TRBJ2-3; CDR3 length: 17; clone size: NA; CDR3 DNA: TGCGCCAGCAGCCCAGGAAGTAGCGGGAGGGCCGTAGATACGCAGTATTTT; CDR3 protein: CASSPGSSGRAVDTQYF
D gene: TRBD1; V gene: TRBV28; J gene: TRBJ1-5; CDR3 length: 15; clone size: once; CDR3 DNA: TGTGCCAGCACCAATTTGGACAGGGAGGATCAGCCCCAGCATTTT; CDR3 protein: CASTNLDREDQPQHF
D gene: TRBD2; V gene: TRBV28; J gene: TRBJ2-4; CDR3 length: 15; clone size: NA; CDR3 DNA: TGTGCCAGCAGCCTTAGCGGGGCGGCCAAAAACATTCAGTACTTC; CDR3 protein: CASSLSGAAKNIQYF
D gene: NA; V gene: TRBV30; J gene: TRBJ1-4; CDR3 length: 16; clone size: NA; CDR3 DNA: TGTGCCTGTGGGACCGAGCCGACAGCCATTAATGAAAAACTGTTTTTT; CDR3 protein: CACGTEPTAINEKLFF
D gene: TRBD1; V gene: TRBV11-2; J gene: TRBJ1-5; CDR3 length: 14; clone size: NA; CDR3 DNA: TGTGCCAGCAGCTCAACAGACAGGGTTGGTCCCCAGCATTTT; CDR3 protein: CASSSTDRVGPQHF
D gene: NA; V gene: TRBV5-5; J gene: TRBJ1-5; CDR3 length: 17; clone size: NA; CDR3 DNA: TGTGCCAGCAGCTCGGAGGGCCCCACCGAGAGCAATCAGCCCCAGCATTTT; CDR3 protein: CASSSEGPTESNQPQHF
D gene: TRBD1; V gene: TRBV15; J gene: TRBJ1-2; CDR3 length: 14; clone size: NA; CDR3 DNA: TGTGCCACCAGGAGGGACAGGGGCTCCTATGGCTACACCTTC; CDR3 protein: CATRRDRGSYGYTF
D gene: NA; V gene: TRBV5-1; J gene: TRBJ2-1; CDR3 length: 16; clone size: NA; CDR3 DNA: TGCGCCAGCAGCTTGGAGGCCCATATCTCCTACAATGAGCAGTTCTTC; CDR3 protein: CASSLEAHISYNEQFF
D gene: NA; V gene: TRBV28; J gene: TRBJ2-5; CDR3 length: 13; clone size: once; CDR3 DNA: TGTGCCACCCGAGCAGAGGGTGGAGAGACCCAGTACTTC; CDR3 protein: CATRAEGGETQYF
D gene: TRBD1; V gene: TRBV6-1; J gene: TRBJ2-2; CDR3 length: 15; clone size: NA; CDR3 DNA: TGTGCCAGTAAGACCGGGACAGCGAACACCGGGGAGCTGTTTTTT; CDR3 protein: CASKTGTANTGELFF
D gene: NA; V gene: TRBV7-9; J gene: TRBJ2-3; CDR3 length: 15; clone size: NA; CDR3 DNA: TGTGCCAGCAGCTTCGGCCTAGCAGGCACAGATACGCAGTATTTT; CDR3 protein: CASSFGLAGTDTQYF
D gene: TRBD1; V gene: TRBV5-4; J gene: TRBJ1-2; CDR3 length: 14; clone size: NA; CDR3 DNA: TGTGCCAGCAGCTTACAGGGGGCTGACTATGGCTACACCTTC; CDR3 protein: CASSLQGADYGYTF
D gene: NA; V gene: TRBV5-1; J gene: TRBJ2-5; CDR3 length: 12; clone size: NA; CDR3 DNA: TGCGCCAGCAGCTTGGCTAGCGAGACCCAGTACTTC; CDR3 protein: CASSLASETQYF
D gene: NA; V gene: TRBV13; J gene: TRBJ1-2; CDR3 length: 14; clone size: NA; CDR3 DNA: TGTGCCAGCAGGATAGGACACTCTACCGTTGGCTACACCTTC; CDR3 protein: CASRIGHSTVGYTF
D gene: NA; V gene: TRBV7-8; J gene: TRBJ2-6; CDR3 length: 15; clone size: NA; CDR3 DNA: TGTGCCAGCAGCTACACACCCTCTGGGGCCAACGTCCTGACTTTC; CDR3 protein: CASSYTPSGANVLTF
D gene: NA; V gene: TRBV10-3; J gene: TRBJ1-1; CDR3 length: 13; clone size: NA; CDR3 DNA: TGTGCCATCAGGCTACAGGGGAACACTGAAGCTTTCTTT; CDR3 protein: CAIRLQGNTEAFF
D gene: NA; V gene: TRBV28; J gene: TRBJ1-1; CDR3 length: 13; clone size: NA; CDR3 DNA: TGTGCCAGCAGTTTGGGCACGAACACTGAAGCTTTCTTT; CDR3 protein: CASSLGTNTEAFF
D gene: TRBD2; V gene: TRBV5-1; J gene: TRBJ2-2; CDR3 length: 16; clone size: NA; CDR3 DNA: TGCGCCAGCAGCCCCCCGGGGGGAAGAGACACCGGGGAGCTGTTTTTT; CDR3 protein: CASSPPGGRDTGELFF
D gene: NA; V gene: TRBV27; J gene: TRBJ1-2; CDR3 length: 13; clone size: NA; CDR3 DNA: TGTGCCAGCAGTTTAGGGCTGACCTATGGCTACACCTTC; CDR3 protein: CASSLGLTYGYTF
D gene: TRBD1; V gene: TRBV5-1; J gene: TRBJ2-5; CDR3 length: 14; clone size: NA; CDR3 DNA: TGCGCCAGCAGAAGGACAGGGGCTGGTGAGACCCAGTACTTC; CDR3 protein: CASRRTGAGETQYF
D gene: TRBD1; V gene: TRBV5-1; J gene: TRBJ2-7; CDR3 length: 15; clone size: NA; CDR3 DNA: TGCGCCAGCAGCTTGGCCTTACAGGGGGCCTACGAGCAGTACTTC; CDR3 protein: CASSLALQGAYEQYF
D gene: NA; V gene: TRBV6-5; J gene: TRBJ1-5; CDR3 length: 13; clone size: few; CDR3 DNA: TGTGCCAGCAGTTACGAGGGGAATCAGCCCCAGCATTTT; CDR3 protein: CASSYEGNQPQHF
D gene: NA; V gene: TRBV29-1; J gene: TRBJ1-2; CDR3 length: 11; clone size: NA; CDR3 DNA: TGCAGCGACCTCAGGAACTATGGCTACACCTTC; CDR3 protein: CSDLRNYGYTF
D gene: NA; V gene: TRBV27; J gene: TRBJ1-6; CDR3 length: 16; clone size: NA; CDR3 DNA: TGTGCCAGCAGTTCGTCCCTGAGCTCCTATAATTCACCCCTCCACTTT; CDR3 protein: CASSSSLSSYNSPLHF
D gene: TRBD1; V gene: TRBV6-4; J gene: TRBJ1-6; CDR3 length: 14; clone size: NA; CDR3 DNA: TGTGCCAGCGCTAAGGACAGGTCGGGCTCACCCCTCCACTTT; CDR3 protein: CASAKDRSGSPLHF
D gene: NA; V gene: TRBV27; J gene: TRBJ2-1; CDR3 length: 13; clone size: NA; CDR3 DNA: TGTGCCAGCAGTTTCCTACTTAGTAATGAGCAGTTCTTC; CDR3 protein: CASSFLLSNEQFF
D gene: NA; V gene: TRBV10-1; J gene: TRBJ2-1; CDR3 length: 14; clone size: NA; CDR3 DNA: TGCGCCAGCAGTCTAGGAAGCTCCTACAATGAGCAGTTCTTC; CDR3 protein: CASSLGSSYNEQFF
D gene: TRBD2; V gene: TRBV9; J gene: TRBJ2-2; CDR3 length: 15; clone size: NA; CDR3 DNA: TGTGCCACCGGAGCGGGGGCCCTCGACACCGGGGAGCTGTTTTTT; CDR3 protein: CATGAGALDTGELFF
D gene: NA; V gene: TRBV14; J gene: TRBJ1-2; CDR3 length: 14; clone size: NA; CDR3 DNA: TGTGCCAGCAGCCAAGAGAGGTTTGGTGGGGGCTACACCTTC; CDR3 protein: CASSQERFGGGYTF
D gene: NA; V gene: TRBV19; J gene: TRBJ2-5; CDR3 length: 15; clone size: once; CDR3 DNA: TGTGCCAGTAGCACTACCGCGGGGCGCCGGGAGACCCAGTACTTC; CDR3 protein: CASSTTAGRRETQYF
D gene: TRBD1; V gene: TRBV10-3; J gene: TRBJ1-2; CDR3 length: 13; clone size: NA; CDR3 DNA: TGTGCCGCCTCCGGGACAGCCAACTATGGCTACACCTTC; CDR3 protein: CAASGTANYGYTF
D gene: TRBD2; V gene: TRBV5-8; J gene: TRBJ2-2; CDR3 length: 18; clone size: NA; CDR3 DNA: TGTGCCAGCAGCCCGGGACTAGCGGGAAGAAGTATCACCGGGGAGCTGTTTTTT; CDR3 protein: CASSPGLAGRSITGELFF
D gene: NA; V gene: TRBV10-3; J gene: TRBJ2-7; CDR3 length: 15; clone size: NA; CDR3 DNA: TGTGCCATCAGTGACAGGGTCGAACCTTCGTACGAGCAGTACTTC; CDR3 protein: CAISDRVEPSYEQYF
D gene: NA; V gene: TRBV7-2; J gene: TRBJ2-1; CDR3 length: 14; clone size: NA; CDR3 DNA: TGTGCCAGCAGCTTCTTGGCCCCTCGAGGGGAGCAGTTCTTC; CDR3 protein: CASSFLAPRGEQFF
D gene: TRBD2; V gene: TRBV28; J gene: TRBJ2-7; CDR3 length: 15; clone size: NA; CDR3 DNA: TGTGCCAGCAGTTTCCCTACTAGCGGGAGTTACGAGCAGTACTTC; CDR3 protein: CASSFPTSGSYEQYF
D gene: NA; V gene: TRBV19; J gene: TRBJ1-2; CDR3 length: 15; clone size: NA; CDR3 DNA: TGTGCCAGTAGTAAGTTATCGAGTGCGGAGTATGGCTACACCTTC; CDR3 protein: CASSKLSSAEYGYTF
D gene: TRBD2; V gene: TRBV4-1; J gene: TRBJ2-3; CDR3 length: 16; clone size: NA; CDR3 DNA: TGCGCCAGCAGCCAAGAGTCTAGCGGGATCCCAGATACGCAGTATTTT; CDR3 protein: CASSQESSGIPDTQYF
D gene: TRBD1; V gene: TRBV18; J gene: TRBJ2-1; CDR3 length: 15; clone size: NA; CDR3 DNA: TGTGCCAGCTCACCAGACAGGGGGATCAAACATGAGCAGTTCTTC; CDR3 protein: CASSPDRGIKHEQFF
D gene: NA; V gene: TRBV5-1; J gene: TRBJ1-1; CDR3 length: 14; clone size: once; CDR3 DNA: TGCGCCAGCGGCGGCCAGGGTGCTAACACTGAAGCTTTCTTT; CDR3 protein: CASGGQGANTEAFF
D gene: NA; V gene: TRBV7-9; J gene: TRBJ2-1; CDR3 length: 15; clone size: NA; CDR3 DNA: TGTGCCAGCAGCTGGAGGATGGCGGGACCGAATGAGCAGTTCTTC; CDR3 protein: CASSWRMAGPNEQFF
D gene: NA; V gene: TRBV7-1; J gene: TRBJ2-1; CDR3 length: 14; clone size: NA; CDR3 DNA: TGTGCCAGCACATACAGGTTGGGAGCGAGTGAGCAGTTCTTC; CDR3 protein: CASTYRLGASEQFF
D gene: NA; V gene: TRBV14; J gene: TRBJ2-3; CDR3 length: 19; clone size: NA; CDR3 DNA: TGTGCCAGCAGCCAACTTCCCGACGGGAGTGGGGGTAGCACAGATACGCAGTATTTT; CDR3 protein: CASSQLPDGSGGSTDTQYF
D gene: NA; V gene: TRBV9; J gene: TRBJ2-1; CDR3 length: 14; clone size: NA; CDR3 DNA: TGTGCCAGCAGCGTTAACACACTAGGCAATGAGCAGTTCTTC; CDR3 protein: CASSVNTLGNEQFF
D gene: TRBD2; V gene: TRBV19; J gene: TRBJ2-1; CDR3 length: 15; clone size: NA; CDR3 DNA: TGTGCCAGTAGTCCCCGGACTAGCTCCTACAATGAGCAGTTCTTC; CDR3 protein: CASSPRTSSYNEQFF